This TCR beta chain was profiled in a study of OX40 agonist ivuxolimab in advanced cancers. This clone appeared a single time. Germline V gene sequence: CDR1 SEHNR, CDR2 FQNEAQ (reference sequence). The CDR3 consists of 12 residues. Trimming removed 6 bases at V and 6 bases at J, with 11 bases between. Sequencing was performed with immunoSEQ multiplex PCR; in TCRdb, only in-frame clones are kept and a portion is missing. The sample carries over 100,000 clones, more than 85% recorded once. Researchers took blood at baseline, on cycle 4 day 1, and on cycle 7 day 1. The sequence came from an adult with an advanced solid tumor such as melanoma, head and neck, liver or kidney cancer. The sample here was CD4+ or CD8+ T cells sorted from blood, taken in a trial of the OX40 agonist ivuxolimab. This rearrangement joins TRBV7-9 to TRBJ1-1; TRBD1 is a possible D gene (6 bases). In nucleotides, the CDR3 is TGTGCCAGCAGACCTACAGGGTCTGAAGCTTTCTTT. As protein: CASRPTGSEAFF.